This TCR beta chain came from a study of blood T cell repertoires in COVID-19. Study in general: The study drew acute and convalescent COVID-19 samples from the United States, Italy and Spain. PBMCs, B-cell-depleted T cells, or T cells provided the cDNA or gDNA that made up the material.

V was cut by 6 bases and J by 0 bases, with 12 bases left in between. This CDR3 comprises 15 residues. CDR1 and CDR2 (germline): SGHVS, FQNEAQ. Seattle participants joined during active infection and were tracked over time. Repertoires were generated with immunoSEQ multiplex PCR, while TCRdb's copy carries only in-frame clones and drops some. The repertoire holds a few hundred thousand clones, with around 90% as singletons. Input material: peripheral blood. The sequence was obtained from a woman aged 25 to 45 with COVID-19, enrolled during active disease. The chain employs TRBV7-8 and TRBJ2-1, with a possible D match to TRBD2 (6 bases). DNA of the CDR3: TGTGCCAGCAGTCTTAGCGGAGGCTCCTACAATGAGCAGTTCTTC. It translates to CASSLSGGSYNEQFF.